Each of the 27 T cell receptor beta chains below was sequenced from the same sample in a study of Graves' ophthalmopathy and Graves' hyperthyroidism. Beta-chain TCR CDR3 regions were amplified from RNA transcripts. In the first round, RT-PCR was carried out with HTBI primers, and a multiplex PCR formed the second round. TCRdb re-called the multiplex PCR reads with MiXCR, one entry per CDR3 protein. The sample lists over a million distinct CDR3 sequences, approximately 35% occurring once. What was sequenced was peripheral blood or thyroid tissue (not recorded which). These TCRs come from an adult man with Graves' hyperthyroidism.

This clonotype was found many times. In DNA, the CDR3 is TGTGCCAGCAGCCACAGGTTGGATCAGCCCCAGCATTTT. It yields the protein CASSHRLDQPQHF. V gene TRBV13 combines with J gene TRBJ1-5; D possibly corresponds to TRBD1 (5 bases). Germline V gene sequence: CDR1 PRHDT, CDR2 FYEKMQ (reference sequence). This CDR3 contains 13 residues. Trimming shortened V by 5 bases and J by 5 bases, and 10 bases separated the two germline ends.

The chain couples TRBV29-1 to TRBJ1-1; tentatively, D is TRBD1 (5 bases). Trimming took off 3 bases at V and 2 bases at J, with 19 bases between the two ends. CDR1 and CDR2 from the germline V gene are SQVTM and ANQGSEA. The length of the CDR3 is 16 residues. The CDR3 spells CSVDHGSGDSNTEAFF. In DNA form, the CDR3 reads TGCAGCGTTGATCACGGTTCCGGGGACTCAAACACTGAAGCTTTCTTT.

This clonotype occurred a few times. The chain couples TRBV20-1 to TRBJ2-7; 10 bases line up with TRBD2. J lost 4 bases, V lost 0 bases, and 15 bases had no gene match. The CDR3 has 18 amino acids. Per germline, CDR1 DFQATT and CDR2 SNEGSKA (reference sequence). CDR3 nucleotide sequence: TGCAGTGCTAGAGACCCCGCCCTTAGCGGGAGGATCAAGTACGAGCAGTACTTC. It yields the protein CSARDPALSGRIKYEQYF.

The chain uses TRBV2 and TRBJ1-1; D might be TRBD1 (6 bases). The ends were cut back, 4 bases at V and 11 bases at J, with 14 bases in the middle. Looked up from germline, CDR1 is SNHLY and CDR2 is FYNNEI. The CDR3 is 12 residues long. The CDR3 spells CASSVADSHAFF. Here the CDR3 DNA reads TGTGCCAGCAGTGTGGCGGACAGTCATGCTTTCTTT.

In nucleotides, the CDR3 is TGTGCCAGCAGTTTATTCAGGGAGAGTGAGCAGTTCTTC. This sequence encodes CASSLFRESEQFF. The chain employs TRBV12-3 or TRBV12-4 and TRBJ2-1; the D gene could be TRBD1 or TRBD2 (5 bases each). The V gene lost 2 bases and the J gene lost 9 bases, with 11 bases spanning the gap. CDR3 length: 13 amino acids.

This clonotype came up many times. The V and J genes are TRBV25-1 and TRBJ2-7, with 7 bases that match TRBD1. The ends lost 3 bases at V and 7 bases at J; junction bases unmatched: 0. Per the germline V gene, CDR1 is MGHDK and CDR2 is SYGVNS. The CDR3 sequence is 11 residues long. This chain's CDR3 is CASSEDREQYF. In DNA, the CDR3 is TGTGCCAGCAGTGAGGACAGGGAGCAGTACTTC.

In regard to this clonotype: Its ends do not fully match the called genes, so a read error is possible. The chain recombines TRBV5-5 with TRBJ2-7, with 7 bases aligning to TRBD2. The CDR3 length is 18 residues. Germline V gene data show CDR1 as SGHKS and CDR2 as YYEKEE (reference sequence). CDR3 loop: CASSLRGGEAGNTDTQYF. The CDR3 region has the DNA TGTGCCAGCAGCTTACGGGGAGGGGAAGCGGGAAACACAGATACGCAGTATTTC.

This clonotype was recorded at least ten times. The V and J genes are TRBV19 and TRBJ1-1; weak D call: TRBD1 (5 bases). CDR1 is LNHDA and CDR2 is SQIVND in the germline V gene (reference sequence). There are 15 residues in the CDR3. The V end lost 7 bases, the J end lost 0 bases, and 15 bases lay between the germline ends. The CDR3 sequence: CASTLDQGMNTEAFF. CDR3 nucleotides: TGTGCCAGTACCCTGGACCAGGGCATGAACACTGAAGCTTTCTTT.

This clonotype was counted a single time. The CDR3 protein is CASTPRDTGAGSVRSTEAFF. The DNA for the CDR3 is TGCGCCAGCACCCCACGGGACACGGGGGCTGGTTCGGTCAGGAGCACTGAAGCTTTCTTT. The V gene is TRBV5-1, the J gene TRBJ1-1; the D gene is possibly TRBD1 (6 bases). CDR3 length equals 20 residues. Germline V lookup: CDR1 SGHRS, CDR2 YFSETQ. V was trimmed by 6 bases and J by 4 bases, leaving 34 bases between them.

Only a few counts were recorded for this clonotype. V and J are TRBV15 and TRBJ1-1; D unclear. The CDR3 contains 16 residues. Germline lookup yields CDR1 LNHNV and CDR2 YYDKDF (reference sequence). Trimming left V 7 bases short and J 1 base short, with 19 bases between. The CDR3 loop is CATTPLGIGRNTEAFF. CDR3 sequence (DNA): TGTGCCACCACCCCCCTAGGTATAGGGCGGAACACTGAAGCTTTCTTT.

This clonotype has more than one count but fewer than ten. The J gene is TRBJ2-2, the V gene TRBV5-1, with TRBD1 as a possible D gene (5 bases). The CDR3 is 17 amino acids. Deletions cut 3 bases from V and 2 bases from J, with 17 bases between. Germline V gives CDR1 SGHRS, CDR2 YFSETQ. The CDR3, as DNA: TGCGCCAGCAGCTACGCCAGGACACCGCAAAACACCGGGGAGCTGTTTTTT. Translation: CASSYARTPQNTGELFF.

The DNA of the CDR3 is TGTGCCATCCAGGCCACGAACACTGAAGCTTTCTTT. It yields the protein CAIQATNTEAFF. The chain carries TRBV10-3 and TRBJ1-1, with unresolved D. Trimming stripped 8 bases from V and 1 base from J, with 8 bases between. CDR1 and CDR2 (germline): ENHRY, SYGVKD. CDR3 length: 12 amino acids.

This clonotype was seen more than once but under ten times. The J gene is TRBJ1-3, the V gene TRBV6-1; 9 positions match TRBD1. Germline V gives CDR1 MNHNS, CDR2 SASEGT. The V segment lost 9 bases and the J segment 4 bases; nucleotides outside the gene matches: 10. The CDR3 contains 15 residues. DNA for the CDR3: TGTGCCAGTAATACCGGGACAGGGAAAGGAAACACCATATATTTT. It yields the protein CASNTGTGKGNTIYF.

This clonotype was found a few times. The chain employs TRBV6-5 and TRBJ1-5, with TRBD1 matching over 8 bases. The CDR3 is 14 amino acids. Trimming at V came to 6 bases and at J to 6 bases, leaving 7 bases not matched to a gene. The germline V gene has CDR1 MNHEY and CDR2 SVGAGI. CDR3 amino acids: CASRDREYSQPQHF. CDR3 nucleotides: TGTGCCAGCAGGGACAGGGAATATTCTCAGCCCCAGCATTTT.

Concerning this clonotype itself: This may come from a read error, since a much larger clone is one base off. The chain has TRBV5-5 and TRBJ2-7, with D possibly matching TRBD1 (6 bases). Trimming left V 6 bases short and J 4 bases short, with 26 bases between. Germline V gene lookup returns CDR1 SGHKS and CDR2 YYEKEE (reference sequence). The CDR3 is made up of 17 amino acids. The CDR3 nucleotides are TGTGCCAGCATCCAGACGGACAGCCGCGTAGTAGGATACGAGCAGTACTTC. It yields the protein CASIQTDSRVVGYEQYF.

The sample holds one count of this clonotype. A read error is likely, as this CDR3 ends without the conserved phenylalanine or tryptophan. Because the CDR3's place on the DNA is in doubt, the DNA is left out and the CDR3 is given as listed by TCRdb. The V call is TRBV10-2, the J call TRBJ1-3. CDR1 WSHSY and CDR2 SAAADI come from the germline V gene. Inclusive of both ends, the CDR3 amounts to 10 amino acids. CDR3: CASSEDGMNT.

This clonotype was detected ten times or more. The chain couples TRBV6-5 to TRBJ1-1; D not resolved. Trimming left V 8 bases short and J 1 base short, with 5 bases between. The germline gives CDR1 MNHEY, CDR2 SVGAGI. This CDR3 is 11 amino acids long. CDR3 region: CASGWNTEAFF. The CDR3 nucleotides are TGTGCCAGCGGCTGGAACACTGAAGCTTTCTTT.

This clonotype was observed a handful of times. The V gene is TRBV7-8, the J gene TRBJ2-2; TRBD2 is a possible D gene (5 bases). The CDR3 loop spans 16 amino acids. Germline CDR1 is SGHVS and CDR2 is FQNEAQ. Trimming stripped 3 bases from V and 2 bases from J, with 13 bases between. The CDR3 DNA sequence: TGTGCCAGCAGCTTGGCGCCTAGCATTAACACCGGGGAGCTGTTTTTT. As protein: CASSLAPSINTGELFF.

In its sample, this clonotype was seen many times. The chain joins TRBV10-3 to TRBJ1-2; tentatively, D is TRBD1 (6 bases). V was clipped by 2 bases and J by 7 bases, with 17 bases between them. Germline V gives CDR1 ENHRY, CDR2 SYGVKD. The CDR3 runs to 15 residues. CDR3 region: CAISEQGSLKFGYTF. CDR3 DNA: TGTGCCATCAGTGAGCAGGGGTCCCTCAAGTTTGGCTACACCTTC.

The rearrangement uses TRBV20-1 and TRBJ2-7; weak D call: TRBD2 (5 bases). Germline V gene data show CDR1 as DFQATT and CDR2 as SNEGSKA (reference sequence). Trimming cost V 0 bases and J 3 bases, with 18 bases left between them. The CDR3 loop spans 16 amino acids. CDR3 loop: CSARDQGGGDHYEQYF. The CDR3 bases are TGCAGTGCTAGAGATCAAGGCGGAGGAGATCACTACGAGCAGTACTTC.

The chain couples TRBV15 to TRBJ2-6; no reliable D call. Germline CDR1 LNHNV, CDR2 YYDKDF (reference sequence). The CDR3 extends over 15 amino acids. V was cut by 6 bases and J by 0 bases, with 9 bases left in between. The CDR3 loop is CATSLDDSGANVLTF. CDR3 in DNA: TGTGCCACCAGTTTGGACGACTCTGGGGCCAACGTCCTGACTTTC. Full variable domain (remainder filled in from reference TRBV15 and TRBJ2-6): DAMVIQNPRYQVTQFGKPVTLSCSQTLNHNVMYWYQQKSSQAPKLLFHYYDKDFNNEADTPDNFQSRRPNTSFCFLDIRSPGLGDTAMYLCATSLDDSGANVLTFGAGSRLTVL.

This chain connects TRBV12-3 or TRBV12-4 to TRBJ2-2; 7 nucleotides match TRBD1. The CDR3 is made up of 14 amino acids. V shed 6 bases, J shed 5 bases, and the junction held 6 bases outside the gene matches. CDR3 protein: CASRDDRATGELFF. In DNA, the CDR3 is TGTGCCAGCAGAGATGACAGGGCGACCGGGGAGCTGTTTTTT.

This clonotype was detected only a few times. The chain employs TRBV10-3 and TRBJ2-7, with TRBD2 as a possible D gene (6 bases). The CDR3 contains 17 residues. Deletions cut 4 bases from V and 5 bases from J, with 24 bases between. The germline CDR1 and CDR2 sequences are ENHRY and SYGVKD. CDR3 sequence: CAISGGERGVVGDEQYF. CDR3 DNA sequence: TGTGCCATCAGTGGGGGGGAGCGCGGGGTGGTAGGGGACGAGCAGTACTTC.

This clonotype has a count of ten or more. This chain joins TRBV29-1 and TRBJ1-1; D might be TRBD1 (6 bases). Germline assignment: CDR1 SQVTM and CDR2 ANQGSEA. The CDR3 sequence is 14 residues long. V lost 7 bases and J lost 4, with 19 bases in between. DNA for the CDR3: TGCAGCGCTGAGGGGCCCAGGGGCGGCACTGAAGCTTTCTTT. Translated, it gives CSAEGPRGGTEAFF.

The chain combines TRBV29-1 with TRBJ1-1; D unclear. Deletions cut 5 bases from V and 4 bases from J, with 14 bases between. CDR1 is SQVTM and CDR2 is ANQGSEA in the germline V gene. The CDR3 covers 13 residues. CDR3 coding DNA: TGCAGCGTTAATCTGTGGTTGGGCACTGAAGCTTTCTTT. It translates to CSVNLWLGTEAFF.

The V call is TRBV7-2, the J call TRBJ2-5, with unresolved D. Trimming stripped 2 bases from V and 7 bases from J, with 11 bases between. CDR1 is SGHTA, CDR2 FQGNSA, per germline. The CDR3 has 13 residues. CDR3 loop: CASSLLGIGTQYF. DNA of the CDR3: TGTGCCAGCAGCTTACTAGGGATTGGGACCCAGTACTTC.

This clonotype appeared many times. This sequence joins TRBV7-6 and TRBJ2-2; TRBD2 matches at 7 bases. CDR3 size: 14 residues. Germline CDR1 reads SGHVS; CDR2 reads FNYEAQ. With 6 bases clipped from V and 2 bases from J, the junction kept 3 bases outside the gene matches. The CDR3 loop reads CASRQAGNTGELFF. DNA for the CDR3: TGTGCCAGCAGACAAGCGGGAAACACCGGGGAGCTGTTTTTT.